The following is a T cell receptor beta chain sequence with its context. The data derive from a study of T cells in Graves' hyperthyroidism and ophthalmopathy. This CDR3 comprises 13 residues. Germline CDR1 MNHEY, CDR2 SMNVEV (reference sequence). J gave up 2 bases and V 8 bases, and 5 bases lay outside the gene matches. What was amplified from RNA transcripts were TCR beta CDR3 regions. With the HTBI primer set, the TCR CDR3 went through a first round of RT-PCR. TCRdb processed the multiplex PCR reads anew with MiXCR; each CDR3 protein has one entry. This repertoire shows approximately 590,000 distinct CDR3 sequences, around 45% found once; its top ten account for 6.5% to 9%. Hyperthyroidism was newly diagnosed in patients aged 18 to 65 (duration under 2 months).

The TCR was taken from a young woman with Graves' hyperthyroidism. The genes are TRBV27 and TRBJ1-2; 7 bases map to TRBD1. The sequenced sample was peripheral blood or thyroid tissue (not recorded which). The chain's CDR3 is CASGMGQNYGYTF. The CDR3 region has the DNA TGTGCCAGCGGGATGGGACAGAACTATGGCTACACCTTC.